Given below is one T cell receptor beta chain in context. The antigen remains unidentified. Assay used: immunoSEQ multiplex PCR; TCRdb lists only in-frame clones, some missing. The table has about 350,000 clones, 75% to 90% seen once. The sample's treatment: some 20 received Ad26.COV2.S at low or high dose, single or two shots; several received placebo; per-sample allocation not given. The study sampled participants on day 63 after the first vaccine or placebo injection. It was an adult aged 18-55 years in Boston who was the donor. Expressing Wuhan-strain SARS-CoV-2 spike, an Ad26 vector served as the vaccine. The sample comes from a study of Ad26.COV2.S vaccination and SARS-CoV-2 variants. Study-level findings and limits: Vaccinated individuals (as opposed to placebo recipients) had higher spike-specific TCR breadth. Recipients of vaccine and of placebo showed similar breadth of their non-spike TCR repertoires.

The TCR originated in a person between 18 and 59 years old who received the Ad26.COV2.S COVID-19 vaccine or a placebo. This specimen was peripheral blood, taken in a trial of Ad26.COV2.S vaccine versus placebo.

The DNA of the CDR3 is TGTGCCAGCAGTATTAAGACGGGGAACACTGAAGCTTTCTTT. Translating gives CASSIKTGNTEAFF. This chain connects TRBV7-2 to TRBJ1-1; D uncertain. Germline loops: CDR1 SGHTA, CDR2 FQGNSA. V lost 6 bases, J lost 1 base, and 12 bases lay in between. CDR3 length: 14 residues.